This T cell receptor beta chain was captured in a study of T cell responses to AZD1222 COVID-19 vaccine. As concerns this clone: The target antigen is unknown.

Study-level points and caveats: Sampled repertoires all dated from after the peak T cell response. Spike-wide coverage was observed for vaccine-associated CD4 TCRs, with dominant responses at 160-218 and 743-854.

Data came from immunoSEQ multiplex PCR; TCRdb stores just in-frame clones and leaves some out. The sample contains under 150,000 clones, roughly 91% of which appear only once. The CDR3 contains 14 residues. V lost 5 bases, J lost 4 bases, and 7 bases stayed unmatched. Germline V gene lookup returns CDR1 MNHEY and CDR2 SVGAGI. The V and J genes are TRBV6-5 and TRBJ2-7; 8 bases match TRBD1. The receptor was derived from an adult in good health. The material sequenced was peripheral blood, taken on day 0 of AZD1222 vaccination. The CDR3 loop reads CASSQTTGAYEQYF. CDR3 sequence (DNA): TGTGCCAGCAGTCAAACGACAGGGGCGTACGAGCAGTACTTC.